This record looks at one T cell receptor beta chain sequence and its context. The entry originates in a study of blood T cell repertoires in COVID-19. Study-level information: The samples span acute and convalescent COVID-19 from the United States, Italy and Spain. PBMCs, B-cell-depleted T cells, or T cells were the source of the cDNA or gDNA that made up the material.

Germline CDR1 MNHNY, CDR2 SVGAGI (reference sequence). The germline V and J ends were trimmed by 0 bases and 6 bases, with 15 bases remaining between them. The CDR3 sequence is 15 residues long. Original methodology: Researchers report that nucleated cell counts were estimated from reference gene primer amplification. Sequencing used immunoSEQ multiplex PCR; TCRdb keeps in-frame clones, though not all of them. The V and J calls and clone size come from that table; D and trimming were worked out from the DNA. The data hold around 140,000 clones, with about 87% observed a single time. The receptor was derived from a human donor in a cohort sampled during active COVID-19. Material for sequencing was peripheral blood. The chain links TRBV6-6 to TRBJ2-7, with D possibly being TRBD1 (5 bases). CDR3 sequence reads: CASSYSRPGLSEQYF. CDR3 coding DNA: TGTGCCAGCAGTTACTCTCGGCCAGGGTTGAGCGAGCAGTACTTC.